This TCR beta chain was retrieved from a study of STAT3 mutations in large granular lymphocyte leukemia. Study-level results: In T-cell large granular lymphocyte leukemia, about half of patients showed multiple immunodominant subclonotypes. Some patients had dominant TCR clones larger than their STAT3 mutant burden.

CDR1 is SEHNR and CDR2 is FQNEAQ in the germline V gene (reference sequence). The V end was cut by 1 base, the J end by 3 bases, with 13 bases between. This CDR3 comprises 15 residues. Relative to its sample, this clone is medium-sized. Antigen unknown. This table comes from immunoSEQ multiplex PCR, and its TCRdb copy is limited to in-frame clones, with some not included. Of about 7,000 clones listed, roughly 57% are singletons. Sequencing was performed on peripheral blood mononuclear cells. The sequence was collected from a boy aged 5-17 years with T-cell large granular lymphocyte leukemia. Some clones in this sample may be carry-over from other donors' samples. The chain has TRBV7-9 and TRBJ2-7; D is perhaps TRBD1 or TRBD2 (5 bases each). CDR3 protein: CASSLVVGANYEQYF. CDR3 bases: TGTGCCAGCAGCTTAGTGGTCGGGGCGAACTACGAGCAGTACTTC.